Presented here are 13 T cell receptor beta chains from one specimen sequenced in a study of CD8+CD57+ T cells in acquired aplastic anemia. Both TCR beta VDJ combination and CDR3 sequence profiling were carried out. Genomic DNA was the template for this profiling. TCRdb processed the reads anew with MiXCR; each CDR3 protein has one entry. The sample yields about 62,000 distinct CDR3 sequences, about 50% seen once. Sequencing input: sorted CD4+, CD8+, or CD8+CD57+ T cells (not recorded which) from PBMCs. Receptors originate from a human donor in good health, serving as a control.

To note about this clonotype: This CDR3 fails to terminate in the conserved phenylalanine or tryptophan, so it likely reflects a read error. The rearrangement joins TRBV7-9 to TRBJ2-2; no reliable D call. Germline CDR1 and CDR2: SEHNR and FQNEAQ (reference sequence). This CDR3 has 14 amino acids. The CDR3 DNA is TGCGCCAGCAGCTTAGCTGGATTGGGCGGGGAGCTGTTTTCT. Its translation: CASSLAGLGGELFS.

This clonotype was recorded at least ten times. The rearrangement joins TRBV11-2 to TRBJ2-1; no clear D. The CDR3 is made up of 19 amino acids. Germline V CDR1 and CDR2: SGHAT, FQNNGV. Trimming removed 2 bases at V and 0 bases at J, with 20 bases between. For the CDR3, the DNA is TGTGCCAGCAGCTTATATGGGAAGGCGGCGTCGAGCTCCTACAATGAGCAGTTCTTC. Translation: CASSLYGKAASSSYNEQFF.

The chain's CDR3 is CASSGSGVGHQPQHF. For the CDR3, the DNA is TGTGCCAGCAGTGGCTCGGGGGTGGGACATCAGCCCCAGCATTTT. The rearrangement links TRBV2 to TRBJ1-5, with D possibly TRBD1 on 5 matching bases. This CDR3 has 15 residues. Trimming cost V 4 bases and J 5 bases, with 15 bases left between them. Germline V gives CDR1 SNHLY, CDR2 FYNNEI.

This clonotype was recorded at least ten times. The J gene is TRBJ2-3, the V gene TRBV3-1; D remains ambiguous. This CDR3 is built from 14 residues. Germline V gene data show CDR1 as LGHDT and CDR2 as YNNKEL (reference sequence). The V end lost 0 bases, the J end lost 2 bases, and 6 bases lay between the germline ends. CDR3 in amino acids: CASSQDHPTDTQYF. The CDR3 bases are TGTGCCAGCAGCCAAGATCACCCCACAGATACGCAGTATTTT.

The gene calls are TRBV7-3 and TRBJ2-1; TRBD1 agrees at 8 bases. This CDR3 has 15 amino acids. The V segment lost 4 bases and the J segment 6 bases; nucleotides outside the gene matches: 8. The germline CDR1 and CDR2 sequences are SGHTA and FQGTGA. Here the CDR3 DNA reads TGTGCCAGCAGCTCGACAGGGGAAGGGTCCAATGAGCAGTTCTTC. This codes for CASSSTGEGSNEQFF.

Only one count was recorded for this clonotype. The V and J genes are TRBV6-1 and TRBJ1-2, with TRBD1 matching 9 bases. The germline V gene encodes CDR1 MNHNS and CDR2 SASEGT. The CDR3 totals 15 residues. J gave up 3 bases and V 8 bases, and 10 bases lay outside the gene matches. The DNA of the CDR3 is TGTGCCAGCGCCTCTCCGGGACAGGGAGACTATGGCTACACCTTC. It codes for CASASPGQGDYGYTF.

This clonotype is classed as medium-sized. The chain recombines TRBV2 with TRBJ2-7; D is perhaps TRBD2 (5 bases). Germline V gives CDR1 SNHLY, CDR2 FYNNEI. CDR3 length: 14 amino acids. Trimming took 2 bases from V and 0 from J, leaving 8 bases between them. The CDR3 DNA reads TGTGCCAGCAGTGAACCGGGGAGCTCCTACGAGCAGTACTTC. It translates to CASSEPGSSYEQYF.

This chain uses TRBV15 with TRBJ2-1, with 7 bases fitting TRBD1. The germline gives CDR1 LNHNV, CDR2 YYDKDF (reference sequence). The CDR3 contains 17 residues. The V gene end was trimmed by 3 bases and the J gene end by 0 bases; junction bases not matched to a gene: 8. The CDR3 coding sequence is TGTGCCACCAGCAGCTTGAGCTCAGGGGGCTCCTACAATGAGCAGTTCTTC. Protein: CATSSLSSGGSYNEQFF.

This clonotype was recorded a few times. This chain joins TRBV3-1 and TRBJ2-2, with 10 positions matching TRBD2. CDR3 length equals 17 residues. V was clipped by 6 bases and J by 3 bases; unmatched bases: 10. The germline V gene encodes CDR1 LGHDT and CDR2 YNNKEL (reference sequence). The CDR3 DNA reads TGTGCCAGCAGGCCGCGGACTAGCGGAAAGGACACCGGGGAGCTGTTTTTT. Translated, it gives CASRPRTSGKDTGELFF.

This chain uses TRBV14 with TRBJ2-3; 12 positions agree with TRBD2. V lost 2 bases to trimming and J lost 5 bases; unmatched junction nucleotides: 11. This CDR3 has 18 residues. Germline CDR1 is SGHDN and CDR2 is FVKESK. In DNA form, the CDR3 reads TGTGCCAGCAGCCAACGTCCTTTTACTAGCGGGAGGCTAGATACGCAGTATTTT. Translation gives CASSQRPFTSGRLDTQYF.

The chain has TRBV4-2 and TRBJ2-7; D possibly corresponds to TRBD2 (6 bases). This CDR3 contains 17 residues. V was clipped by 0 bases and J by 1 base, with 16 bases between them. Germline lookup yields CDR1 LGHNA and CDR2 YNFKEQ. Written as DNA, the CDR3 is TGTGCCAGCAGCCAAGAAGGCCGAGCAGGGAGGTCCTACGAGCAGTACTTC. Amino acid sequence: CASSQEGRAGRSYEQYF.

Many counts were recorded for this clonotype. This sequence joins TRBV20-1 and TRBJ1-1; the D is unclear. V was pared by 4 bases and J by 4 bases, with 16 bases between. Germline V gene data show CDR1 as DFQATT and CDR2 as SNEGSKA (reference sequence). The CDR3 totals 14 residues. The CDR3 reads CSAKGPAHITEAFF. CDR3 DNA: TGCAGTGCTAAAGGACCGGCGCATATCACTGAAGCTTTCTTT.

This chain uses TRBV7-9 with TRBJ1-1, with a possible D match to TRBD1 (6 bases). The ends were cut back, 8 bases at V and 3 bases at J, with 16 bases in the middle. CDR3 length: 14 amino acids. Germline CDR1 reads SEHNR; CDR2 reads FQNEAQ (reference sequence). The CDR3 sequence: CASGPTGRHTEAFF. CDR3 DNA sequence: TGTGCCAGCGGTCCGACAGGACGACACACTGAAGCTTTCTTT.